These 11 T cell receptor beta chains originate from one sample sequenced in a study of shared clonotypes between healthy human individuals. Terminally differentiated effector memory CD45RA+ cells were left out of the naive CD8 fraction, which was CD45RO-negative and positively selected for CCR7. Sequenced by immunoSEQ multiplex PCR; TCRdb stores in-frame clones only, minus some. Altogether a few million clones are present, 90% to 95% being singletons, with the ten largest covering 1.5% to 2%. The sample was naive CD8+ T cells from PBMCs. All receptors derive from a man aged 18-30 years in good health. Some clones in this sample may be carry-over from other donors' samples.

Worth noting for this clone: In the same sample, other DNA sequences code for this CDR3. The chain couples TRBV9 to TRBJ2-2, with D possibly TRBD1 on 5 matching bases. V lost 0 bases and J lost 4, with 7 bases in between. Germline assignment: CDR1 SGDLS and CDR2 YYNGEE. This CDR3 comprises 14 residues. DNA for the CDR3: TGTGCCAGCAGCGTAGGGGGCCGCACCGGGGAGCTGTTTTTT. Translation gives CASSVGGRTGELFF.

The chain is built from TRBV19 and TRBJ2-7, with D possibly TRBD1 on 5 matching bases. Germline values: CDR1 LNHDA, CDR2 SQIVND (reference sequence). Between the trimmed V and J ends, which lost 3 bases and 0 bases, there was a span of 12 bases. The CDR3 is made up of 15 amino acids. In nucleotides, the CDR3 is TGTGCCAGTAGTATGTTTCCAGGGCCCTCCTACGAGCAGTACTTC. This codes for CASSMFPGPSYEQYF.

The rearrangement links TRBV25-1 to TRBJ2-5; 7 nucleotides line up with TRBD1. V trimming: 7 bases; J trimming: 4 bases; junction bases outside the gene matches: 15. This CDR3 spans 16 amino acids. Germline CDR1 and CDR2: MGHDK and SYGVNS. CDR3 nucleotide sequence: TGTGCCAGCATAGGGGGACCATGGACAGGTCGAGAGACCCAGTACTTC. It translates to CASIGGPWTGRETQYF.

The V gene is TRBV4-3, the J gene TRBJ1-1; 9 bases match TRBD1. Germline V gene sequence: CDR1 LGHNA, CDR2 YSLEER. The CDR3 contains 16 residues. V was pared by 1 base and J by 4 bases, with 7 bases of the junction left unmatched. In nucleotides, the CDR3 is TGCGCCAGCAGCCAAGGAGTGACAGGGGGTCGCACTGAAGCTTTCTTT. Amino acids: CASSQGVTGGRTEAFF.

V gene TRBV7-2 combines with J gene TRBJ2-1, with 9 positions matching TRBD1. Germline V gene sequence: CDR1 SGHTA, CDR2 FQGNSA. The CDR3 length is 15 residues. The trim removed 4 bases at V and 2 bases at J, leaving 3 bases unmatched. Written as DNA, the CDR3 is TGTGCCAGCAGCTCCGGGACAGGGACCTACAATGAGCAGTTCTTC. Translating gives CASSSGTGTYNEQFF.

V usage is TRBV9 and J usage is TRBJ2-7, with D possibly TRBD1 on 6 matching bases. CDR1 is SGDLS and CDR2 is YYNGEE in the germline V gene. The V and J ends lost 3 bases and 2 bases respectively, with 12 bases between them. CDR3 length: 14 amino acids. Here the CDR3 reads CASSGGGETYEQYF. CDR3 DNA sequence: TGTGCCAGCAGCGGAGGGGGAGAGACCTACGAGCAGTACTTC.

The gene calls are TRBV19 and TRBJ1-1; perhaps TRBD1 as D (5 bases). V was clipped by 9 bases and J by 1 base, with 18 bases between them. Germline lookup yields CDR1 LNHDA and CDR2 SQIVND (reference sequence). The CDR3 extends over 15 amino acids. CDR3 loop: CASRQMGLSNTEAFF. The CDR3 coding sequence is TGTGCCAGCCGACAAATGGGGCTGTCGAACACTGAAGCTTTCTTT.

The CDR3 nucleotides read TGTGCCAGCAGCGAGGACGGGACTGAAGCTTTCTTT. Translated, it gives CASSEDGTEAFF. This rearrangement joins TRBV7-8 to TRBJ1-1; D remains ambiguous. Germline V gives CDR1 SGHVS, CDR2 FQNEAQ. V lost 5 bases and J 5 bases, leaving 9 bases between the germline ends. The CDR3 contains 12 residues.

This chain joins TRBV11-2 and TRBJ2-7, with 7 bases that match TRBD1. V shed 2 bases, J shed 5 bases, and the junction held 9 bases outside the gene matches. Germline CDR1 is SGHAT and CDR2 is FQNNGV. This CDR3 is 15 amino acids long. DNA for the CDR3: TGTGCCAGCAGCTTATCACTCACAGGGGAACACGAGCAGTACTTC. Protein product: CASSLSLTGEHEQYF.

The rearrangement joins TRBV28 to TRBJ1-5, with D possibly being TRBD1 (6 bases). The CDR3 length is 14 residues. The V gene lost 4 bases and the J gene lost 2 bases, with 9 bases spanning the gap. The germline gives CDR1 MDHEN, CDR2 SYDVKM. This CDR3 is CASSWRQGNQPQHF. The CDR3 nucleotides are TGTGCCAGCAGTTGGAGACAGGGCAATCAGCCCCAGCATTTT.

The V and J genes are TRBV5-8 and TRBJ2-7; D gene uncertain. The CDR3 covers 12 residues. The germline V and J ends were trimmed by 2 bases and 2 bases, with 5 bases remaining between them. From germline, CDR1 is SGHTS and CDR2 YDEGEE. CDR3 DNA sequence: TGTGCCAGCAGCTTCGAGCCCTACGAGCAGTACTTC. Protein product: CASSFEPYEQYF.